Listed below are T cell receptor beta chains from one sample, sequenced in a study of T cells in Graves' hyperthyroidism and ophthalmopathy. Each CDR3 protein is one row after TCRdb ran MiXCR on the multiplex PCR reads. The sample has over 400,000 distinct CDR3 sequences; 22% are singletons. The sample was blood. The receptor set was obtained from a woman in her 70s with Graves' ophthalmopathy. Both conserved end residues are part of each CDR3. The D gene is left open where the match is weak. Clone size is shown for a subset of rows, as once, few, many or a class of expanded clone.

cdr3_aa | d_call | j_call | clone_size | v_call
CASRARESYYLNTEAFF | - | TRBJ1-1 | many | TRBV28
CASSLQMEAFF | - | TRBJ1-1 | once | TRBV7-9
CASSYSTSGRALYEQYF | TRBD2 | TRBJ2-7 | few | TRBV6-2/TRBV6-3
CASSFTHGTDTQYF | - | TRBJ2-3 | - | TRBV5-1
CASSPLGGEAFF | - | TRBJ1-1 | few | TRBV6-1
CASSLTAHEAFF | - | TRBJ1-1 | many | TRBV5-8
CASSLGGSGNEQFF | - | TRBJ2-1 | many | TRBV12-3/TRBV12-4
CASGHRDKANYGYTF | - | TRBJ1-2 | few | TRBV16
CAWSVVLRVNEQFF | - | TRBJ2-1 | - | TRBV30
CASSQVYSKRETQYF | - | TRBJ2-5 | - | TRBV4-1
CASSPASATGELFF | - | TRBJ2-2 | - | TRBV18
CSARRAVYNEQFF | - | TRBJ2-1 | - | TRBV20-1
CSAGPEDPFVGEQFF | - | TRBJ2-1 | few | TRBV20-1
CASSQVYRAAQDTEAFF | - | TRBJ1-1 | - | TRBV3-1
CASSRGSAAYEQYF | - | TRBJ2-7 | many | TRBV7-2
CASSMTENYGYTF | - | TRBJ1-2 | - | TRBV19
CASRGGLLSTEAFF | - | TRBJ1-1 | - | TRBV6-1
CASSRDPTFAASSPLHF | - | TRBJ1-6 | - | TRBV19
CASSPSRDQETQYF | - | TRBJ2-5 | - | TRBV7-3
CASSLGLAGNYEQYF | TRBD2 | TRBJ2-7 | many | TRBV13
CSASQGAGELFF | - | TRBJ2-2 | few | TRBV20-1
CASSVGQEGSGELFF | - | TRBJ2-2 | - | TRBV9
CASSLISRGGTDTQYF | TRBD2 | TRBJ2-3 | - | TRBV5-1
CASSLTPGTLSGYTF | - | TRBJ1-2 | - | TRBV7-3
CASSYSAAGARGNTIYF | - | TRBJ1-3 | - | TRBV6-5
CASSLYRIQGGNEQFF | - | TRBJ2-1 | many | TRBV27
CASSFGVVNTQYF | - | TRBJ2-3 | - | TRBV7-8
CASMAGPEYNQPQHF | - | TRBJ1-5 | many | TRBV2
CASSLLGEGDTEAFF | - | TRBJ1-1 | - | TRBV27
CASSPVLLAGPYNEQFF | - | TRBJ2-1 | - | TRBV3-1
CASSMRLAGGHEQYF | TRBD2 | TRBJ2-7 | few | TRBV19
CASSFREETQYF | - | TRBJ2-5 | - | TRBV13
CASRRSGDAFF | - | TRBJ1-1 | few | TRBV3-1